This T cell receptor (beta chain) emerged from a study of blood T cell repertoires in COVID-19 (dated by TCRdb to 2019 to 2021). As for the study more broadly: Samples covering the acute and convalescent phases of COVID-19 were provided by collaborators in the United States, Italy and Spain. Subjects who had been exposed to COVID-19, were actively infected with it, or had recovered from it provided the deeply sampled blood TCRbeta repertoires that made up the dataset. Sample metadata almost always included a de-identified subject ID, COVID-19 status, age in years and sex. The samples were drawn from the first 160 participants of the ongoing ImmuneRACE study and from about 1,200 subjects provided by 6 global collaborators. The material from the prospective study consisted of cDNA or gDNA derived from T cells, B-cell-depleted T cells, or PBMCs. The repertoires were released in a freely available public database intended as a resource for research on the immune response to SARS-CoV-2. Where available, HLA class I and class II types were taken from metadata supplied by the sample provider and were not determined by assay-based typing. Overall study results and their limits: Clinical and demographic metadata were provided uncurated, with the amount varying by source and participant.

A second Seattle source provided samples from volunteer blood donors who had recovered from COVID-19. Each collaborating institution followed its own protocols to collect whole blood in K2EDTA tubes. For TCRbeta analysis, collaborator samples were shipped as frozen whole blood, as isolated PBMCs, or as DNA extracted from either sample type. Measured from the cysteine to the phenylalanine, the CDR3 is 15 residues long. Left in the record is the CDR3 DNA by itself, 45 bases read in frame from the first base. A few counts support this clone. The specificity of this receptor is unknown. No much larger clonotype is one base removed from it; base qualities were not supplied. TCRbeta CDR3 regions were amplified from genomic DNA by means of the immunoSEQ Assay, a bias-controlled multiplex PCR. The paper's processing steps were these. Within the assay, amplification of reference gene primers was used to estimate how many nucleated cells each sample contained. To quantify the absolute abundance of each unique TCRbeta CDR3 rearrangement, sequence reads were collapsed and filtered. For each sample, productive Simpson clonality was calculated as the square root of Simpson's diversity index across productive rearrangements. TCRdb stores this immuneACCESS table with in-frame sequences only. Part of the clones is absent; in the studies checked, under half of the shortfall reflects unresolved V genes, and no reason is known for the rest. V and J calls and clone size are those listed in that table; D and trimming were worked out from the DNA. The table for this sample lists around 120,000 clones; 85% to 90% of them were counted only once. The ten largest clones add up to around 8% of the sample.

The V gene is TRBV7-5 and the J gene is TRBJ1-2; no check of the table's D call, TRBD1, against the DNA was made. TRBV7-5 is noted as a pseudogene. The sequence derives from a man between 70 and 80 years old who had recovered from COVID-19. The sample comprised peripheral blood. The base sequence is TGTGCCAGAAGCGTCAGGGGTCCCACTCATACGGACTACACCTTC. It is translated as CARSVRGPTHTDYTF.